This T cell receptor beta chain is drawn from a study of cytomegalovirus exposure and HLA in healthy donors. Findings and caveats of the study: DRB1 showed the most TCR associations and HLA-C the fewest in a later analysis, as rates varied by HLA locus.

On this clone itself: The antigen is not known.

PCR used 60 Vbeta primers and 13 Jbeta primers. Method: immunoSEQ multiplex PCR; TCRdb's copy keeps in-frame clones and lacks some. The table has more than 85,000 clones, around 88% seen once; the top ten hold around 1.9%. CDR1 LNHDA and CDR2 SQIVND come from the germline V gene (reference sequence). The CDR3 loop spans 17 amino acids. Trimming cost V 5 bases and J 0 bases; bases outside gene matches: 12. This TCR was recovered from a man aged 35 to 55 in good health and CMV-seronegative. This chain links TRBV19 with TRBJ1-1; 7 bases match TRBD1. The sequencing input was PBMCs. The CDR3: CASSSDRAIKMNTEAFF. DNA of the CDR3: TGTGCCAGTAGTTCCGACAGGGCTATTAAAATGAACACTGAAGCTTTCTTT.